This paragraph reports one TCR beta chain. Its specificity is not known. The sample originates from a study of Graves' ophthalmopathy and Graves' hyperthyroidism. V lost 10 bases and J lost 0, with 13 bases in between. Germline V gene lookup returns CDR1 ENHRY and CDR2 SYGVKD. The length of the CDR3 is 14 residues. Findings and limits, study-wide: Ophthalmopathy progression was predicted with approximately 64% sensitivity and 72% to 80% specificity.

The TCR beta CDR3 regions underwent amplification from RNA transcripts. The workflow started with a first-round RT-PCR run with HTBI primers and then moved on to a second-round multiplex PCR. TCRdb reprocessed the multiplex PCR reads via MiXCR and lists one record per CDR3 protein. The sample has more than 1,000,000 distinct CDR3 sequences, roughly two fifths seen once. This chain links TRBV10-3 with TRBJ1-3; D is unresolved. This clonotype originated in an adult man with Graves' hyperthyroidism. The sample taken for sequencing was peripheral blood or thyroid tissue (not recorded which). Here the CDR3 reads CASISGFSGNTIYF. CDR3 coding DNA: TGTGCCAGCATTTCCGGGTTCTCTGGAAACACCATATATTTT.